One TCR beta chain is described in this entry. This clonotype was recorded many times. This clone's antigen is unknown. The input lacks base qualities; no much larger clone sits a single base away. The data were obtained in a study of human T cells and chemical hapten exposure (dated by TCRdb to the early 2020s). Context from the whole study: For sensitization, 2% DPC in acetone was applied to a 2 cm by 2 cm area of upper inner arm skin. In alopecia patients, the study followed how the peripheral blood TCR repertoire changed in vivo over primary and secondary sensitization to diphenylcyclopropenone (DPC), a hapten. Blood was sampled from patients pre-sensitization (week 0) and at 2, 6 and about 24 weeks after DPC sensitization. Patients additionally received weekly therapeutic DPC doses to the scalp throughout the approximately 24-week study period. Libraries were combined into a pool for sequencing, and differences in TCR yield between samples came mainly from small differences in library volumes within the pool. Alopecia areata with under or over 50% scalp involvement, alopecia totalis and alopecia universalis were represented in the patient cohort, which was mostly female. About 27 alopecia patients gave blood for TCR sequencing at one to four time points (pre-sensitization, 2, 6 and 24 weeks). Patch tests used Finn chambers with 0.01% DPC on the upper back, scored after 6 days by International Contact Dermatitis Research Group standards.

CDR1 is given as ENHRY and CDR2 as SYGVKD, both from the germline V gene. V lost 0 bases and J lost 7 bases; the stretch between them is 7 bases long. The CDR3 sequence holds 14 residues, the cysteine and phenylalanine included. The kept DNA is CDR3 alone, 42 bases in frame from the first base. What the work shows at the level of the full study, not this receptor alone: Because every patient had alopecia, a presumed autoimmune disease, the patients' immune response might differ from that of healthy individuals. DPC sensitization did not change the number of TCRs with a frequency above 1 in 1000, and there was no evidence of changes in global repertoire structure. Repeated subsampling changed both the strength of the expansion versus patch-test correlation and the threshold at which that correlation became significant. Significantly more large CDR3 similarity clusters were formed by expanded TCRs than by pre-sensitization or healthy control sets, consistent with antigen-driven responses. A positive correlation was found between the number of PT1 expanded TCRs and patch test score, with significance reached at thresholds 8, 16 and 32 but not 4.

What the time point label conveys for this sample: patch test 1, 2 weeks after DPC sensitization. The treatment or condition label, read with the paper, signifies: therapeutic diphenylcyclopropenone sensitization with weekly scalp DPC. At each patch-test visit, blood was drawn before the patch test was applied. Eligible patients were aged 18 to 70, diagnosed with alopecia, deemed suitable for DPC therapy, and excluded if pregnant. Total RNA was isolated from unfractionated whole blood collected in Tempus Blood RNA tubes. Library prep was done by RACE. The data were produced on a NextSeq 500. During library preparation, unique molecular identifiers were attached to individual cDNA molecules so that TCRs could be counted in a quantitative, reproducible way. Each blood RNA sample was used to sequence both TCR alpha and TCR beta chains. The published analysis was carried out like this. The median number of TCRs per sample was over 85,000, ranging from roughly 23,224 to 700,000. The Decombinator software suite was used to annotate the V, J and CDR3 of the TCR reads. To make PS versus PT1 abundance plots, every sample was subsampled to the same number of TCRs (28,000). TCRs were defined as expanded if absent before sensitization and observed at least eight times at the 2-week time point. TCRdb trimmed public reads at Q25 via fastp, called clones via MiXCR and kept in-frame beta chains. CDR3 protein sequences are deduplicated, and each keeps its most common genes and DNA. TCRdb, not the authors, supplied the V and J calls. The sample table records fewer than 100,000 distinct CDR3 sequences; about an eighth of these occur just once. The biggest ten clones account for about 4% of the sample.

The chain employs TRBV10-3 and TRBJ1-6; no D gene call is confident. The TCR was taken from a woman aged 55 to 70 with alopecia areata. Some clones in this sample may be carry-over from other donors' samples. Specimen: whole blood, collected in connection with sensitization to the hapten diphenylcyclopropenone (DPC). CDR3 region: CAISESAVNSPLHF. Here is the DNA: TGTGCCATCAGTGAGTCGGCCGTAAATTCACCCCTCCACTTT.